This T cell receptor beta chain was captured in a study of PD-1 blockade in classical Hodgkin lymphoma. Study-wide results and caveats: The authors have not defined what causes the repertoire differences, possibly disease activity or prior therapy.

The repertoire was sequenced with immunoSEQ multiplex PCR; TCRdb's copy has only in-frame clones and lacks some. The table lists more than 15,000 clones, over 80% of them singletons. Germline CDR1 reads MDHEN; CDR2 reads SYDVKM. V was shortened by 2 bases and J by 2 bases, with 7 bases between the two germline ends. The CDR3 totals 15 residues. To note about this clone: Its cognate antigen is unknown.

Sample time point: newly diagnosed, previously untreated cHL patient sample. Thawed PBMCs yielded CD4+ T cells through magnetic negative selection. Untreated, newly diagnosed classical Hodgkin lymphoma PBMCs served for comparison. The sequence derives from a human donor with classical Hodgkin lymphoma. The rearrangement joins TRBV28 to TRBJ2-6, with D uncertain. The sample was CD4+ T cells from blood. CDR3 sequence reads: CASSLGATGANVLTF. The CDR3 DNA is TGTGCCAGCAGTTTAGGAGCCACTGGGGCCAACGTCCTGACTTTC. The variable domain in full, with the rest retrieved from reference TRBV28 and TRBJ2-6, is DVKVTQSSRYLVKRTGEKVFLECVQDMDHENMFWYRQDPGLGLRLIYFSYDVKMKEKGDIPEGYSVSREKKERFSLILESASTNQTSMYLCASSLGATGANVLTFGAGSRLTVL.